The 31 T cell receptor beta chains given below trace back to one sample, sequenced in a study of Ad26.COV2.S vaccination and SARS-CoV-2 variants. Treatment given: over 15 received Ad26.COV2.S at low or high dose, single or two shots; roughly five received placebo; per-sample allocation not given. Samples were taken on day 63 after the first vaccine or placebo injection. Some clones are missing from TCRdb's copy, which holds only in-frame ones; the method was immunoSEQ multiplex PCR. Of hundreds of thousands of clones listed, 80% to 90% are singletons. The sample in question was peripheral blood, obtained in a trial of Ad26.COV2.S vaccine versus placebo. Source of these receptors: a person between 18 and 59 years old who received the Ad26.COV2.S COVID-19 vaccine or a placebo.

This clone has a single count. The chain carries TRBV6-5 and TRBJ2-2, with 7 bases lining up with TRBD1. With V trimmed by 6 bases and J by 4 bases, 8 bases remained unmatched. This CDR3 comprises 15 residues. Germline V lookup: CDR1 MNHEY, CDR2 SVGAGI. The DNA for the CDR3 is TGTGCCAGCAGGCCAGGACAGGTTAGCACCGGGGAGCTGTTTTTT. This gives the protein CASRPGQVSTGELFF.

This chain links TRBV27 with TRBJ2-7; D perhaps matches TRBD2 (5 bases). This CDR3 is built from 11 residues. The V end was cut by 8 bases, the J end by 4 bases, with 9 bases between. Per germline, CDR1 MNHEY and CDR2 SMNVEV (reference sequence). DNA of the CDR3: TGTGCCAGCTCAGAGGGATACGAGCAGTACTTC. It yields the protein CASSEGYEQYF.

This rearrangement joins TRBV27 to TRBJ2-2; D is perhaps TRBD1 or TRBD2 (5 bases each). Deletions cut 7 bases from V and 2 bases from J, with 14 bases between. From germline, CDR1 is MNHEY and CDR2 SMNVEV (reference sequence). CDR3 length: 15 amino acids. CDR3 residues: CASTGALPNTGELFF. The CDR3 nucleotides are TGTGCCAGCACCGGGGCTCTACCAAACACCGGGGAGCTGTTTTTT.

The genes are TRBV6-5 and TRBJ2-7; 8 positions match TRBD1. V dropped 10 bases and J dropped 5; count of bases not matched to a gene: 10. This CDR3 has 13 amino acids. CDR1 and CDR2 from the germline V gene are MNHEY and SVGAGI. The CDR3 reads CAIRTGGRNEQYF. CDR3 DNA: TGTGCCATCAGAACAGGGGGTAGAAACGAGCAGTACTTC.

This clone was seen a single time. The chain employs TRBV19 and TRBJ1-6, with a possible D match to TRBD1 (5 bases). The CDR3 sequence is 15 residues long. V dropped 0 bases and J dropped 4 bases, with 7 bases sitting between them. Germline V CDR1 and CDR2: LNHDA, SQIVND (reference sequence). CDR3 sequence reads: CASSIDDSYNSPLHF. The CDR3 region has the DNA TGTGCCAGTAGTATAGACGACAGTTATAATTCACCCCTCCACTTT.

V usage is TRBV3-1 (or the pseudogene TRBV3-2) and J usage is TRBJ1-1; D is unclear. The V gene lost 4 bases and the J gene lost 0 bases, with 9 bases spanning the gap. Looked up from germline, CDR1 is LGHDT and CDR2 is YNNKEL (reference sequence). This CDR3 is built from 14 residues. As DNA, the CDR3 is TGTGCCAGCAGCCGCGGACGGATGAACACTGAAGCTTTCTTT. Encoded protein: CASSRGRMNTEAFF.

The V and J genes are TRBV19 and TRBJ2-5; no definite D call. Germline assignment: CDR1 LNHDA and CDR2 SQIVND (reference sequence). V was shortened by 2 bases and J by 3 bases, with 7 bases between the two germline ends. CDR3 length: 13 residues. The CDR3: CASSISVEETQYF. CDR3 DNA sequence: TGTGCCAGTAGTATAAGTGTTGAAGAGACCCAGTACTTC.

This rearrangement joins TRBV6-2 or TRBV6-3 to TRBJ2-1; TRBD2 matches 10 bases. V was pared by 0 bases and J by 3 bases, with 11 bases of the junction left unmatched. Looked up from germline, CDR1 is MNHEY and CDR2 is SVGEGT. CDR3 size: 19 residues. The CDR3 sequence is CASSYSMTLSGGHYNEQFF. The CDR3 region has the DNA TGTGCCAGCAGTTACTCGATGACGCTTAGCGGGGGGCACTACAATGAGCAGTTCTTC.

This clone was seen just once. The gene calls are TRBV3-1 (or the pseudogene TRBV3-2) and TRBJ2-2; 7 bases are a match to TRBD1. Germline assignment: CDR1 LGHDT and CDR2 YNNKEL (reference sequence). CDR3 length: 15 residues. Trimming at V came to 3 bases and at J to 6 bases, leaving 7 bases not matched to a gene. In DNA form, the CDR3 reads TGTGCCAGCAGCCATACGACAGGGATGGCCGGGGAGCTGTTTTTT. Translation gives CASSHTTGMAGELFF.

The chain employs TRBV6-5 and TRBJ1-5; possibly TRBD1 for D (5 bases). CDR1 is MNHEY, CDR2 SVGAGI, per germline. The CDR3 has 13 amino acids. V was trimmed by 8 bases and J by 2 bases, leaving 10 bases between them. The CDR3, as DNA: TGTGCCAGCCGCTTGGGGGGCAATCAGCCCCAGCATTTT. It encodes CASRLGGNQPQHF.

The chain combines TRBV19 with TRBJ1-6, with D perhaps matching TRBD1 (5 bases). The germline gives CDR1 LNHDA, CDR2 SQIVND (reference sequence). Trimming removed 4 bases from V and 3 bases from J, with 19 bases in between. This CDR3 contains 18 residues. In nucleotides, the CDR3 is TGTGCCAGTAGTACTCCAGTTCAGGGTTCCCTCTATAATTCACCCCTCCACTTT. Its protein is CASSTPVQGSLYNSPLHF.

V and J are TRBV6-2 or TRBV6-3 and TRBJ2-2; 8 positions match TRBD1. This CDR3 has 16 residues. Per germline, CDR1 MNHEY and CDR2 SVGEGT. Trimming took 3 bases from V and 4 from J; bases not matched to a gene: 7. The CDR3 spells CASSYKQGGFTGELFF. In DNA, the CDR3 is TGTGCCAGCAGTTATAAACAGGGGGGCTTCACCGGGGAGCTGTTTTTT.

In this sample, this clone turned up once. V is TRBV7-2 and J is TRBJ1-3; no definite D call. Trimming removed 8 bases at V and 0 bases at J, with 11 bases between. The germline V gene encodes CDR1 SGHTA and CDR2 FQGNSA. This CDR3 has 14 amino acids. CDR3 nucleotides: TGTGCCAGCGGTCAAGGCCCCTCTGGAAACACCATATATTTT. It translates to CASGQGPSGNTIYF.

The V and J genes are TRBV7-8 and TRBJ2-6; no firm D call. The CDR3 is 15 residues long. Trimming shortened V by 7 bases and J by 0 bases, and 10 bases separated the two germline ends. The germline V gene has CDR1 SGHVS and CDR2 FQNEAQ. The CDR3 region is CASNLPPSGANVLTF. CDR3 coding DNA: TGTGCCAGCAACCTCCCTCCCTCTGGGGCCAACGTCCTGACTTTC.

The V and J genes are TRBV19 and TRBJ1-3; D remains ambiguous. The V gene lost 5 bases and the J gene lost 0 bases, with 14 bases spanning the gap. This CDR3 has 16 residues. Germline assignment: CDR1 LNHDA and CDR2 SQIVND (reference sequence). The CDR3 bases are TGTGCCAGTAGTCTACCGGACGGAAACTCTGGAAACACCATATATTTT. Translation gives CASSLPDGNSGNTIYF.

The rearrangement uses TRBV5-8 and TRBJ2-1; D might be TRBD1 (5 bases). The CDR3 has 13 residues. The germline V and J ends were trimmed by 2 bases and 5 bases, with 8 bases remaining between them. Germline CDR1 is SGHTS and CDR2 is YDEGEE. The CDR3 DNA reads TGTGCCAGCAGCTTAGGGGCTGACAATGAGCAGTTCTTC. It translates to CASSLGADNEQFF.

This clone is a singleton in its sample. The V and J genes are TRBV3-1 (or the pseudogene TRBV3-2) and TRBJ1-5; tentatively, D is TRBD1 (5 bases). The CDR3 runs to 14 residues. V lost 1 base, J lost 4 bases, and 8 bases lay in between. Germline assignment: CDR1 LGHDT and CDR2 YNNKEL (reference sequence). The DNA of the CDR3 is TGTGCCAGCAGCCAAGGTCAGGGAAATCAGCCCCAGCATTTT. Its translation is CASSQGQGNQPQHF.

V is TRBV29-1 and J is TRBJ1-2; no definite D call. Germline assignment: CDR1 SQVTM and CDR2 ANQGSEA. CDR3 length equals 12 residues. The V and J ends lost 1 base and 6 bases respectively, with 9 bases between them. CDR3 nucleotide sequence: TGCAGCGTTGAAGGCCAGCTAAATGGCTACACCTTC. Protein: CSVEGQLNGYTF.

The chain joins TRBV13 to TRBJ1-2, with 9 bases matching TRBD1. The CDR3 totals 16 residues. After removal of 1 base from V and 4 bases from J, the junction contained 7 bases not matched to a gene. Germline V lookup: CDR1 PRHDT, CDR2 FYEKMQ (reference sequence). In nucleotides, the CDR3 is TGTGCCAGCAGCTTAGAAGGGACAGGGAAGGGCTATGGCTACACCTTC. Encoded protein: CASSLEGTGKGYGYTF.

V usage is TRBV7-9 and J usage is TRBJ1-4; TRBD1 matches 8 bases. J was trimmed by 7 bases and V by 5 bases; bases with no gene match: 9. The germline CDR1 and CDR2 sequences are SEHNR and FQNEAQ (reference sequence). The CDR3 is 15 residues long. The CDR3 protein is CASSPRDRSIEKLFF. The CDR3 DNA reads TGTGCCAGCAGCCCTAGGGACAGGTCCATTGAAAAACTGTTTTTT.

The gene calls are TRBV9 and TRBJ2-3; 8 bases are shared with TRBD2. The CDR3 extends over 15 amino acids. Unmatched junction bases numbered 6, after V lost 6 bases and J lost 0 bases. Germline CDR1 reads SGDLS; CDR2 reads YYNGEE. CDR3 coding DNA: TGTGCCAGCAACAGTCGGGGGGGGAGCACAGATACGCAGTATTTT. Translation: CASNSRGGSTDTQYF.

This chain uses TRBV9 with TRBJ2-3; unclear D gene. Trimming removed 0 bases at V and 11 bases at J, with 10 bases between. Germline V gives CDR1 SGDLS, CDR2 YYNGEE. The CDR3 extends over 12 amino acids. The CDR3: CASSVGSSWQYF. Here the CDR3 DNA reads TGTGCCAGCAGCGTAGGGTCCAGTTGGCAGTATTTT.

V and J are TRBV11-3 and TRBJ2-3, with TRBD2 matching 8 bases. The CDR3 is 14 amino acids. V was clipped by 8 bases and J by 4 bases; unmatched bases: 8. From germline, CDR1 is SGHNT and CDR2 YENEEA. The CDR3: CASGAGGWADTQYF. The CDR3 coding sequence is TGTGCCAGCGGCGCGGGGGGCTGGGCAGATACGCAGTATTTT.

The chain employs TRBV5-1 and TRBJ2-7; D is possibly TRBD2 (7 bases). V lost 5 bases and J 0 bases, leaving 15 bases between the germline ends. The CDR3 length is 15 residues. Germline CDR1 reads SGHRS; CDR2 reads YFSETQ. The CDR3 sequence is CASSGGAQSSYEQYF. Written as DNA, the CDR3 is TGCGCCAGCAGTGGGGGGGCACAAAGCTCCTACGAGCAGTACTTC.

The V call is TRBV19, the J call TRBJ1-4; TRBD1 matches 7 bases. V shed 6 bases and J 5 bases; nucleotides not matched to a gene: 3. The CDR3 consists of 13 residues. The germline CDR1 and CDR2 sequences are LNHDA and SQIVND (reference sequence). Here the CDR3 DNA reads TGTGCCAGTAGATGGGGACAGAATGAAAAACTGTTTTTT. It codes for CASRWGQNEKLFF.

CDR3 DNA sequence: TGTGCCAGCAGTTACAGCACAGATACGCAGTATTTT. It specifies CASSYSTDTQYF. The chain links TRBV12-3 or TRBV12-4 to TRBJ2-3; no firm D call. The V end was cut by 4 bases, the J end by 0 bases, with 2 bases between. This CDR3 contains 12 residues.

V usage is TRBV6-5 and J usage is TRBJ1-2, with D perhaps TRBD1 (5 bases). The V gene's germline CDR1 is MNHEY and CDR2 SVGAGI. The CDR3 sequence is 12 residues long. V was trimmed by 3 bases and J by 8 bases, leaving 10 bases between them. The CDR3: CASSYLGVGYTF. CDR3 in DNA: TGTGCCAGCAGTTATTTAGGGGTCGGCTACACCTTC.

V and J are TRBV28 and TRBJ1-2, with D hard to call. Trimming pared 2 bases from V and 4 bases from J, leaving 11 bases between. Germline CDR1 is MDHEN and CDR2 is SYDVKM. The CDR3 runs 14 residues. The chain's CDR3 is CASSLRVPLYGYTF. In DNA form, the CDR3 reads TGTGCCAGCAGTTTACGGGTACCCCTCTATGGCTACACCTTC.

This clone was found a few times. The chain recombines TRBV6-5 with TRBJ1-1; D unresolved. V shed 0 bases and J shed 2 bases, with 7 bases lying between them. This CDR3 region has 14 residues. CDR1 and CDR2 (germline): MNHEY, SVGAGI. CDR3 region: CASSYSADNTEAFF. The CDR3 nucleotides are TGTGCCAGCAGTTACTCCGCGGACAACACTGAAGCTTTCTTT.

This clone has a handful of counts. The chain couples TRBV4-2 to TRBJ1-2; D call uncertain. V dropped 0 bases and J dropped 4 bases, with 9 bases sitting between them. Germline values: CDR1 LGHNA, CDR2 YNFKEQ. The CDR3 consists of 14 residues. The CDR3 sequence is CASSQDRLAYGYTF. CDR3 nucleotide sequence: TGTGCCAGCAGCCAAGATCGTCTGGCCTATGGCTACACCTTC.

CDR3 in amino acids: CASSEKGDTQYF. The CDR3 region has the DNA TGTGCCAGCAGTGAAAAAGGGGATACGCAGTATTTT. The V and J genes are TRBV6-1 and TRBJ2-3; no clear D. This CDR3 is 12 amino acids long. Germline loops: CDR1 MNHNS, CDR2 SASEGT. The germline V and J ends were trimmed by 2 bases and 6 bases, with 6 bases remaining between them.